Listed here are 28 T cell receptor beta chains from one sample, sequenced in a study of cytomegalovirus exposure and HLA in healthy donors. 13 Jbeta primers and 60 Vbeta primers were used for the PCR. Only in-frame clones appear in the TCRdb table, and some are missing; sequencing was by immunoSEQ multiplex PCR. This sample has 150,000 to 250,000 clones, with less than 85% found just once. Sequencing input: PBMCs. The receptors were sampled from a girl aged 5 to 17 in good health and CMV-seropositive.

The V call is TRBV19, the J call TRBJ2-1; the D gene is possibly TRBD1 (6 bases). The CDR3 loop spans 14 amino acids. Per germline, CDR1 LNHDA and CDR2 SQIVND (reference sequence). With 5 bases removed from V and 5 bases from J, the gap between germline ends came to 13 bases. CDR3 region: CASSERGHNNEQFF. The DNA for the CDR3 is TGTGCCAGTAGTGAAAGGGGACACAACAATGAGCAGTTCTTC.

This clone was observed once. The rearrangement joins TRBV6-5 to TRBJ1-1; D remains ambiguous. The germline CDR1 and CDR2 sequences are MNHEY and SVGAGI. This CDR3 contains 13 residues. Trimming left V 7 bases short and J 0 bases short, with 9 bases between. CDR3 DNA: TGTGCCAGCACTCTTCGGTTGAACACTGAAGCTTTCTTT. Translating gives CASTLRLNTEAFF.

This clone has a single count. The V gene is TRBV6-5, the J gene TRBJ1-2; perhaps TRBD1 as D (5 bases). The CDR3 covers 13 residues. Germline V CDR1 and CDR2: MNHEY, SVGAGI. V was cut by 4 bases and J by 7 bases, with 13 bases left in between. The CDR3 region is CASSSRGTGGYTF. CDR3 sequence (DNA): TGTGCCAGCAGTTCACGGGGGACCGGTGGCTACACCTTC.

This clone was observed a handful of times. The V gene is TRBV4-1, the J gene TRBJ1-5, with D possibly being TRBD1 (6 bases). The CDR3 sequence is 15 residues long. V was clipped by 0 bases and J by 7 bases, with 13 bases between them. Germline-derived CDR1 and CDR2 are MGHRA and YSYEKL. The CDR3: CASSQEVGGGQPQHF. The CDR3 bases are TGCGCCAGCAGCCAAGAGGTGGGGGGGGGCCAGCCCCAGCATTTT.

The chain combines TRBV19 with TRBJ2-5; TRBD2 agrees at 10 bases. CDR3 length: 18 residues. V dropped 7 bases and J dropped 2; count of bases not matched to a gene: 16. CDR1 and CDR2 from the germline V gene are LNHDA and SQIVND (reference sequence). Here the CDR3 reads CASNRGFGSGGSQETQYF. The CDR3 region has the DNA TGTGCCAGTAACAGAGGGTTTGGTAGCGGGGGGTCACAAGAGACCCAGTACTTC.

The chain uses TRBV2 and TRBJ2-5; 7 positions agree with TRBD2. V shed 1 base and J 4 bases; nucleotides not matched to a gene: 6. The CDR3 consists of 15 residues. CDR1 is SNHLY and CDR2 is FYNNEI in the germline V gene. The CDR3, as DNA: TGTGCCAGCAGTGAAGACCAGCGGGGACCAGAGACCCAGTACTTC. Translated, it gives CASSEDQRGPETQYF.

This clone was recorded only once. In DNA form, the CDR3 reads TGTGCCAGCAGCTTCGGCCTAGCGGGGGGCAATACGCAGTATTTT. As protein: CASSFGLAGGNTQYF. J is TRBJ2-3 and V is TRBV7-9; 11 bases fit TRBD2. CDR3 length equals 15 residues. V lost 3 bases, J lost 7 bases, and 6 bases stayed unmatched. Germline V gives CDR1 SEHNR, CDR2 FQNEAQ (reference sequence).

The rearrangement uses TRBV19 and TRBJ1-5, with 7 bases that match TRBD1. V lost 3 bases and J lost 8; bases outside the gene matches: 1. This CDR3 region has 12 residues. From germline, CDR1 is LNHDA and CDR2 SQIVND (reference sequence). CDR3 bases: TGTGCCAGTAGTATGACAGGGAAGCCCCAGCATTTT. Protein product: CASSMTGKPQHF.

V gene TRBV7-9 combines with J gene TRBJ1-1, with D perhaps TRBD1 (5 bases). Trimming stripped 0 bases from V and 2 bases from J, with 10 bases between. This CDR3 contains 15 residues. Germline V gene data show CDR1 as SEHNR and CDR2 as FQNEAQ (reference sequence). The CDR3 DNA is TGTGCCAGCAGCTTAGCGGGGGGAGGTAACACTGAAGCTTTCTTT. Amino acid sequence: CASSLAGGGNTEAFF.

The chain's CDR3 is CASRLGTGRLALHF. The DNA for the CDR3 is TGTGCCAGCAGGCTGGGGACAGGGCGTTTAGCCCTCCACTTT. The genes are TRBV5-6 and TRBJ1-6, with 9 positions matching TRBD1. V trimming: 5 bases; J trimming: 14 bases; junction bases outside the gene matches: 11. Germline CDR1 reads SGHDT; CDR2 reads YYEEEE. The CDR3 consists of 14 residues.

This clone was counted only a few times. The V and J genes are TRBV2 and TRBJ1-6; possible D gene TRBD1, 5 bases. Germline V gene lookup returns CDR1 SNHLY and CDR2 FYNNEI. The CDR3 contains 12 residues. V shed 6 bases and J shed 10 bases, with 10 bases lying between them. CDR3 DNA: TGTGCCAGCAGGGGGGGTAGGTCACCCCTCCACTTT. Protein product: CASRGGRSPLHF.

This chain uses TRBV5-6 with TRBJ1-5, with 10 bases fitting TRBD1. This CDR3 region has 16 residues. V shed 0 bases and J 1 base; nucleotides not matched to a gene: 1. Per germline, CDR1 SGHDT and CDR2 YYEEEE. This chain's CDR3 is CASSLGQGASNQPQHF. The CDR3 DNA reads as TGTGCCAGCAGCTTGGGACAGGGGGCCAGCAATCAGCCCCAGCATTTT.

The chain joins TRBV4-2 to TRBJ2-7; 9 bases line up with TRBD1. Germline loops: CDR1 LGHNA, CDR2 YNFKEQ. Trimming cost V 1 base and J 4 bases; bases outside gene matches: 8. The CDR3 consists of 16 residues. The CDR3 nucleotides are TGTGCCAGCAGCCAAGGGGGACAGGGAAACTCGTACGAGCAGTACTTC. Its translation is CASSQGGQGNSYEQYF.

The chain couples TRBV5-8 to TRBJ2-1; 9 bases are shared with TRBD1. The CDR3 has 15 residues. With V trimmed by 3 bases and J by 9 bases, 10 bases remained unmatched. Germline loops: CDR1 SGHTS, CDR2 YDEGEE. CDR3 sequence reads: CASSYRDRVGSEQFF. The DNA for the CDR3 is TGTGCCAGCAGCTACCGGGACAGGGTCGGAAGTGAGCAGTTCTTC.

The CDR3 DNA follows: TGTGCCAGCAGCTATGTAGCCGAGACCCAGTACTTC. Protein: CASSYVAETQYF. The chain recombines TRBV7-9 with TRBJ2-5; D remains unclear. Germline-derived CDR1 and CDR2 are SEHNR and FQNEAQ (reference sequence). The CDR3 totals 12 residues. V was clipped by 4 bases and J by 5 bases, with 8 bases between them.

This chain uses TRBV27 with TRBJ1-2, with 8 bases aligning to TRBD1. CDR1 is MNHEY and CDR2 is SMNVEV in the germline V gene (reference sequence). V shed 2 bases and J 6 bases; nucleotides not matched to a gene: 2. The CDR3 consists of 13 residues. As DNA, the CDR3 is TGTGCCAGCAGTTTACAGGGGGCCCATGGCTACACCTTC. It specifies CASSLQGAHGYTF.

This rearrangement joins TRBV2 to TRBJ2-3; D gene uncertain. Germline CDR1 reads SNHLY; CDR2 reads FYNNEI. This CDR3 is 14 amino acids long. Trimming stripped 2 bases from V and 5 bases from J, with 11 bases between. The CDR3, as DNA: TGTGCCAGCAGTGAATGGAGTCAGTTAGATACGCAGTATTTT. Its protein product is CASSEWSQLDTQYF. The complete variable domain, with remaining parts taken from reference TRBV2 and TRBJ2-3, reads EPEVTQTPSHQVTQMGQEVILRCVPISNHLYFYWYRQILGQKVEFLVSFYNNEISEKSEIFDDQFSVERPDGSNFTLKIRSTKLEDSAMYFCASSEWSQLDTQYFGPGTRLTVL.

The chain recombines TRBV5-4 with TRBJ2-3, with 11 bases lining up with TRBD2. The trim removed 4 bases at V and 4 bases at J, leaving 8 bases unmatched. CDR1 is SGHNT, CDR2 YYREEE, per germline (reference sequence). The CDR3 runs to 16 residues. The CDR3 region is CASSPVAGGPADTQYF. CDR3 coding DNA: TGTGCCAGCAGCCCCGTAGCGGGGGGGCCGGCAGATACGCAGTATTTT.

DNA for the CDR3: TGTGCCTGGATGGGACAGTATGGTTCACCCCTCCACTTT. Translating it yields CAWMGQYGSPLHF. The gene calls are TRBV30 and TRBJ1-6; TRBD1 matches 7 bases. The CDR3 spans 13 residues. CDR1 and CDR2 from the germline V gene are GTSNPN and SVGIG (reference sequence). The J segment lost 9 bases and the V segment lost 4 bases, leaving 6 bases of the junction unmatched. The full variable domain, completed using reference TRBV30 and TRBJ1-6, is SQTIHQWPATLVQPVGSPLSLECTVEGTSNPNLYWYRQAAGRGLQLLFYSVGIGQISSEVPQNLSASRPQDRQFILSSKKLLLSDSGFYLCAWMGQYGSPLHFGNGTRLTVT.

The V gene is TRBV5-1, the J gene TRBJ2-2; 9 bases map to TRBD1. The germline V gene encodes CDR1 SGHRS and CDR2 YFSETQ. This CDR3 has 15 residues. J was trimmed by 6 bases and V by 0 bases; bases with no gene match: 3. The CDR3 reads CASSLDRGRAGELFF. CDR3 bases: TGCGCCAGCAGCTTGGACAGGGGGCGAGCCGGGGAGCTGTTTTTT.

V and J are TRBV19 and TRBJ2-7, with D possibly being TRBD1 (6 bases). With 7 bases removed from V and 0 bases from J, the gap between germline ends came to 13 bases. Per the germline V gene, CDR1 is LNHDA and CDR2 is SQIVND (reference sequence). This CDR3 is built from 14 residues. The CDR3 region has the DNA TGTGCCAGTAATCCAGGGGCCGGCTCCTACGAGCAGTACTTC. Translated: CASNPGAGSYEQYF.

The rearrangement joins TRBV28 to TRBJ1-2; possibly TRBD1 for D (5 bases). Trimming shortened V by 5 bases and J by 4 bases, and 14 bases separated the two germline ends. The CDR3 totals 14 residues. The V gene's germline CDR1 is MDHEN and CDR2 SYDVKM. The CDR3 bases are TGTGCCAGCAGTCCGCAGACAGTCGCCTATGGCTACACCTTC. It codes for CASSPQTVAYGYTF.

V and J are TRBV6-1 and TRBJ2-6, with a tentative D call TRBD1 (6 bases). The CDR3 sequence is 17 residues long. The germline gives CDR1 MNHNS, CDR2 SASEGT. V shed 6 bases and J shed 2 bases, with 17 bases lying between them. The CDR3 coding sequence is TGTGCCAGCAGGGAAACAGGGAGTCGTGCTGGGGCCAACGTCCTGACTTTC. This sequence encodes CASRETGSRAGANVLTF.

The chain couples TRBV6-5 to TRBJ1-1, with 8 bases fitting TRBD1. Germline lookup yields CDR1 MNHEY and CDR2 SVGAGI. This CDR3 spans 14 amino acids. V lost 6 bases and J lost 0; bases outside the gene matches: 3. The CDR3 reads CASSWDRMNTEAFF. The DNA of the CDR3 is TGTGCCAGCAGCTGGGACAGGATGAACACTGAAGCTTTCTTT.

This clone was detected once. The rearrangement links TRBV5-1 to TRBJ2-3; 7 bases line up with TRBD1. CDR3 length: 14 residues. The trim removed 4 bases at V and 6 bases at J, leaving 8 bases unmatched. Germline V CDR1 and CDR2: SGHRS, YFSETQ. The CDR3 DNA reads TGCGCCAGCAGCCAAGACAGGGAGCTTGATACGCAGTATTTT. This codes for CASSQDRELDTQYF. Together with reference TRBV5-1 and TRBJ2-3, the CDR3 gives the full variable domain: KAGVTQTPRYLIKTRGQQVTLSCSPISGHRSVSWYQQTPGQGLQFLFEYFSETQRNKGNFPGRFSGRQFSNSRSEMNVSTLELGDSALYLCASSQDRELDTQYFGPGTRLTVL.

V and J are TRBV19 and TRBJ1-5; no reliable D call. This CDR3 contains 14 residues. V lost 5 bases and J lost 4, with 12 bases in between. Germline-derived CDR1 and CDR2 are LNHDA and SQIVND (reference sequence). The CDR3 nucleotides read TGTGCCAGTAGTGCTGGAGGAGCGAATCAGCCCCAGCATTTT. It specifies CASSAGGANQPQHF.

Remarks on this clone: The junction departs from germline at one end; a sequencing error may be responsible. The rearrangement joins TRBV2 to TRBJ1-6; a possible D gene is TRBD1 (5 bases). The germline gives CDR1 SNHLY, CDR2 FYNNEI. The CDR3 covers 14 residues. The DNA for the CDR3 is TGTGCCAGCAGGGGCCGGGACTTGAATTCACCCTTCCACTTT. It encodes CASRGRDLNSPFHF.

The V call is TRBV10-1, the J call TRBJ2-3, with 9 positions matching TRBD1. CDR3 length: 17 residues. The V gene end was trimmed by 3 bases and the J gene end by 1 base; junction bases not matched to a gene: 8. Germline V gene lookup returns CDR1 WNHNN and CDR2 SYGVQD (reference sequence). This CDR3 is CASSDRTGAPGTDTQYF. The DNA for the CDR3 is TGCGCCAGCAGTGATAGGACAGGGGCCCCGGGCACAGATACGCAGTATTTT.